These 24 T cell receptor beta chains came from one sample sequenced in a study of blood T cell repertoires in COVID-19. Measured with immunoSEQ multiplex PCR; TCRdb has only the in-frame clones, and not every one. The sample lists some 300,000 clones, 70% to 90% occurring once. Sequencing used peripheral blood. These receptors all stem from a woman aged 45-65 years with active or convalescent COVID-19.

The table lists this clone with a count of one. This chain joins TRBV10-3 and TRBJ2-7; the match to TRBD1 covers 8 bases. From germline, CDR1 is ENHRY and CDR2 SYGVKD. V lost 0 bases to trimming and J lost 3 bases; unmatched junction nucleotides: 7. The CDR3 extends over 16 amino acids. The CDR3 reads CAISESEGQGDYEQYF. In DNA, the CDR3 is TGTGCCATCAGTGAGTCGGAAGGACAGGGTGACTACGAGCAGTACTTC.

The chain is built from TRBV6-5 and TRBJ2-5, with D perhaps TRBD1 (7 bases). The V and J ends lost 2 bases and 5 bases respectively, with 15 bases between them. The germline CDR1 and CDR2 sequences are MNHEY and SVGAGI. This CDR3 has 15 residues. The CDR3 reads CASSYRGRGIETQYF. DNA for the CDR3: TGTGCCAGCAGTTACAGGGGGCGGGGAATTGAGACCCAGTACTTC.

The rearrangement links TRBV10-3 to TRBJ2-2; a weak D match, TRBD1 (5 bases). The length of the CDR3 is 16 residues. V was cut by 6 bases and J by 4 bases, with 18 bases left in between. CDR1 and CDR2 (germline): ENHRY, SYGVKD. This CDR3 reads CAIRVATQGRTGELFF. DNA for the CDR3: TGTGCCATCAGGGTCGCGACTCAGGGCCGCACCGGGGAGCTGTTTTTT.

The rearrangement joins TRBV27 to TRBJ1-1; possible D gene TRBD1, 6 bases. Germline assignment: CDR1 MNHEY and CDR2 SMNVEV (reference sequence). The CDR3 loop spans 13 amino acids. The V end was cut by 6 bases, the J end by 2 bases, with 10 bases between. CDR3 protein: CASSHRANTEAFF. The DNA for the CDR3 is TGTGCCAGCAGCCACAGGGCCAACACTGAAGCTTTCTTT.

Many counts were recorded for this clone. The gene calls are TRBV6-4 and TRBJ2-3; 8 bases are shared with TRBD2. The trim removed 5 bases at V and 1 base at J, leaving 2 bases unmatched. Looked up from germline, CDR1 is MRHNA and CDR2 is SNTAGT. CDR3 length: 14 residues. DNA for the CDR3: TGTGCCAGCAGTCCGACTAGCGGCACAGATACGCAGTATTTT. Protein: CASSPTSGTDTQYF.

At least ten counts were recorded for this clone. The chain joins TRBV10-2 to TRBJ2-5; D perhaps matches TRBD2 (6 bases). Trimming stripped 10 bases from V and 1 base from J, with 19 bases between. CDR1 and CDR2 from the germline V gene are WSHSY and SAAADI. This CDR3 spans 15 amino acids. CDR3 bases: TGCGCCACTCGGACCGGGCAGGGAGGCCAAGAGACCCAGTACTTC. This translates into CATRTGQGGQETQYF.

The chain links TRBV7-2 to TRBJ2-1; TRBD2 aligns across 9 bases. The germline V gene has CDR1 SGHTA and CDR2 FQGNSA. The CDR3 extends over 17 amino acids. V lost 3 bases, J lost 1 base, and 7 bases stayed unmatched. CDR3 region: CASSFPRAGGSYNEQFF. The CDR3 DNA reads as TGTGCCAGCAGCTTCCCTCGGGCGGGAGGGTCCTACAATGAGCAGTTCTTC.

The rearrangement uses TRBV11-2 and TRBJ2-3, with 10 positions matching TRBD2. The CDR3 consists of 16 residues. V lost 5 bases to trimming and J lost 2 bases; unmatched junction nucleotides: 7. Germline-derived CDR1 and CDR2 are SGHAT and FQNNGV. The CDR3 sequence is CASSMTSGWYTDTQYF. CDR3 DNA sequence: TGTGCCAGCAGCATGACTAGCGGGTGGTACACAGATACGCAGTATTTT.

This sequence joins TRBV28 and TRBJ1-6; weak D call: TRBD1 (5 bases). Germline V CDR1 and CDR2: MDHEN, SYDVKM. Trimming left V 2 bases short and J 8 bases short, with 16 bases between. The CDR3 has 16 residues. The CDR3 here is CASSLVGHAKDSPLHF. CDR3 nucleotides: TGTGCCAGCAGTTTAGTTGGACACGCCAAGGATTCACCCCTCCACTTT.

This chain uses TRBV30 with TRBJ1-2; no clear D. This CDR3 has 13 residues. Germline lookup yields CDR1 GTSNPN and CDR2 SVGIG (reference sequence). Trimming cost V 1 base and J 10 bases, with 16 bases left between them. CDR3 amino acids: CAWSALFTGDYTF. The CDR3 nucleotides read TGTGCCTGGAGTGCCCTCTTTACGGGAGACTACACCTTC.

As for this clone: At one of its ends the junction is not consistent with the germline gene, which may arise from a read error. CDR3 sequence reads: CASSSGQANHF. The CDR3 DNA reads TGTGCCAGCAGTTCAGGACAGGCTAATCACTTC. The rearrangement joins TRBV12-3 or TRBV12-4 to TRBJ2-7, with 7 bases matching TRBD1. This CDR3 has 11 amino acids.

The chain employs TRBV5-4 and TRBJ2-3, with D unclear. The CDR3 loop spans 13 amino acids. With 2 bases removed from V and 1 base from J, the gap between germline ends came to 5 bases. CDR1 SGHNT and CDR2 YYREEE come from the germline V gene (reference sequence). In DNA, the CDR3 is TGTGCCAGCAGCTTACTGGGCACAGATACGCAGTATTTT. Translating gives CASSLLGTDTQYF.

This chain links TRBV2 with TRBJ2-1, with D maybe TRBD2 (6 bases). The CDR3 runs to 14 residues. Trimming pared 5 bases from V and 6 bases from J, leaving 14 bases between. CDR1 and CDR2 from the germline V gene are SNHLY and FYNNEI. The DNA for the CDR3 is TGTGCCAGCAGTCTAGGACTACCCTCCAATGAGCAGTTCTTC. Translated: CASSLGLPSNEQFF.

V and J are TRBV13 and TRBJ2-1, with TRBD1 matching over 7 bases. V shed 3 bases and J 4 bases; nucleotides not matched to a gene: 6. The CDR3 has 15 amino acids. The germline V gene encodes CDR1 PRHDT and CDR2 FYEKMQ (reference sequence). Here the CDR3 DNA reads TGTGCCAGCAGCTTTACAGGGGCAGGTTACAATGAGCAGTTCTTC. This codes for CASSFTGAGYNEQFF.

In this sample, this clone turned up once. The V gene is TRBV5-4, the J gene TRBJ2-1, with TRBD2 as a possible D gene (5 bases). Germline lookup yields CDR1 SGHNT and CDR2 YYREEE (reference sequence). V was shortened by 5 bases and J by 3 bases, with 12 bases between the two germline ends. This CDR3 has 14 residues. The DNA of the CDR3 is TGTGCCAGCAGTTTGACTACCGACTACAATGAGCAGTTCTTC. Translating gives CASSLTTDYNEQFF.

The rearrangement uses TRBV5-1 and TRBJ2-3, with 9 nucleotides matching TRBD2. J was trimmed by 0 bases and V by 4 bases; bases with no gene match: 15. The V gene's germline CDR1 is SGHRS and CDR2 YFSETQ. CDR3 length: 19 residues. In DNA, the CDR3 is TGCGCCAGCAGCCCTTGGTCTAGCGGGGACCTCTCTAGCACAGATACGCAGTATTTT. Its translation: CASSPWSSGDLSSTDTQYF.

The gene calls are TRBV9 and TRBJ2-1, with D hard to call. The CDR3 is made up of 14 amino acids. Germline lookup yields CDR1 SGDLS and CDR2 YYNGEE. The ends were cut back, 0 bases at V and 7 bases at J, with 11 bases in the middle. The CDR3, as DNA: TGTGCCAGCAGCGTAGAACTTGTTTTTAATGAGCAGTTCTTC. This sequence encodes CASSVELVFNEQFF.

V gene TRBV7-9 combines with J gene TRBJ2-1; TRBD1 is a possible D gene (6 bases). Germline CDR1 reads SEHNR; CDR2 reads FQNEAQ (reference sequence). The CDR3 has 15 residues. V was trimmed by 5 bases and J by 3 bases, leaving 14 bases between them. The DNA for the CDR3 is TGTGCCAGCAGCAATACAGGGAGTGGCTACAATGAGCAGTTCTTC. It specifies CASSNTGSGYNEQFF.

The rearrangement uses TRBV3-1 (or the pseudogene TRBV3-2) and TRBJ2-4, with 7 bases matching TRBD2. CDR1 is LGHDT, CDR2 YNNKEL, per germline (reference sequence). This CDR3 has 17 amino acids. After removal of 0 bases from V and 4 bases from J, the junction contained 9 bases not matched to a gene. CDR3 nucleotides: TGTGCCAGCAGCCAAGAGATTGGCGGGAGTTCTAAAAACATTCAGTACTTC. Translation: CASSQEIGGSSKNIQYF.

The chain carries TRBV6-5 and TRBJ1-1; 8 bases align to TRBD1. V lost 9 bases, J lost 0 bases, and 9 bases stayed unmatched. Germline CDR1 MNHEY, CDR2 SVGAGI. The CDR3 covers 15 residues. CDR3: CASTRTGRMNTEAFF. The CDR3 DNA follows: TGTGCCAGTACCCGGACAGGGCGCATGAACACTGAAGCTTTCTTT.

The gene calls are TRBV7-2 and TRBJ1-1; D uncertain. Trimming pared 1 base from V and 0 bases from J, leaving 9 bases between. The CDR3 loop spans 15 amino acids. CDR1 and CDR2 from the germline V gene are SGHTA and FQGNSA. The CDR3 DNA sequence: TGTGCCAGCAGCTTAGTCGGGGTTCTGAACACTGAAGCTTTCTTT. It encodes CASSLVGVLNTEAFF.

The rearrangement uses TRBV28 and TRBJ1-5; a weak D match, TRBD1 (6 bases). Trimming cost V 5 bases and J 2 bases, with 16 bases left between them. The germline V gene has CDR1 MDHEN and CDR2 SYDVKM. The CDR3 consists of 16 residues. CDR3 in amino acids: CASSPMGARGNQPQHF. The CDR3 DNA reads TGTGCCAGCAGTCCCATGGGGGCAAGGGGCAATCAGCCCCAGCATTTT.

This chain joins TRBV5-1 and TRBJ2-3; 10 bases align to TRBD2. Germline V gene lookup returns CDR1 SGHRS and CDR2 YFSETQ. The CDR3 runs to 17 residues. V was clipped by 0 bases and J by 1 base; unmatched bases: 5. The CDR3: CASSLEAGGVGTDTQYF. The CDR3 DNA follows: TGCGCCAGCAGCTTGGAAGCGGGAGGGGTGGGCACAGATACGCAGTATTTT.

This chain connects TRBV27 to TRBJ2-7, with 10 positions matching TRBD2. After removal of 4 bases from V and 5 bases from J, the junction contained 8 bases not matched to a gene. Germline CDR1 is MNHEY and CDR2 is SMNVEV (reference sequence). The CDR3 contains 15 residues. For the CDR3, the DNA is TGTGCCAGCAGTTCCCTGCTAGCGGGAGTGAACGAGCAGTACTTC. Translated, it gives CASSSLLAGVNEQYF.